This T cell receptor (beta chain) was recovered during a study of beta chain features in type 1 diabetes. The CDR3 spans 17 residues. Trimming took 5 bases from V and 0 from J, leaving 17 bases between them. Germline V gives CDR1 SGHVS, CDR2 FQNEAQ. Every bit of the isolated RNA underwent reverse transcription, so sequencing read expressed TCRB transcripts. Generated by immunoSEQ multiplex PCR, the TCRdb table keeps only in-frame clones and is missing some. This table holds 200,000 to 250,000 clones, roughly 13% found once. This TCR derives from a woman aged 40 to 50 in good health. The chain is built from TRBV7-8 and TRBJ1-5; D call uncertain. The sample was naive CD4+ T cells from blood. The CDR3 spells CASSPRFAEISNQPQHF. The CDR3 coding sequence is TGTGCCAGCAGCCCTAGGTTCGCAGAGATTAGCAATCAGCCCCAGCATTTT.